This TCR beta chain is from a study of neurological immune-mediated disorders. Study outcomes and limitations: Among 34 multiple sclerosis patients, phylogenetic grouping put the repertoires of 18 into a single related-CDR3 cluster, a possible signature.

CDR1 is SGDLS, CDR2 YYNGEE, per germline. J lost 1 base, V lost 9 bases, and 9 bases had no gene match. The length of the CDR3 is 15 residues. Every sequencing run gave over 190 million TCR-beta sequences, taken from 15-18 subjects. A single record per CDR3 protein comes from TCRdb applying MiXCR to the 5' RACE reads. The top ten hold roughly 1.3% of the sample, which has 110,000 or so distinct CDR3 sequences, roughly 3.2% seen once. In regard to this clonotype: Its target is unknown. No conserved phenylalanine or tryptophan is present at the end of the CDR3, so a read error is the likely explanation.

This receptor was obtained from a woman younger than 45 with multiple sclerosis. V usage is TRBV9 and J usage is TRBJ2-3; 9 positions agree with TRBD2. The specimen sequenced was PBMCs. CDR3 amino acids: CATSPGTSRTDTQYN. The CDR3, as DNA: TGTGCCACAAGTCCCGGGACTAGCCGCACAGATACGCAGTATAAT.